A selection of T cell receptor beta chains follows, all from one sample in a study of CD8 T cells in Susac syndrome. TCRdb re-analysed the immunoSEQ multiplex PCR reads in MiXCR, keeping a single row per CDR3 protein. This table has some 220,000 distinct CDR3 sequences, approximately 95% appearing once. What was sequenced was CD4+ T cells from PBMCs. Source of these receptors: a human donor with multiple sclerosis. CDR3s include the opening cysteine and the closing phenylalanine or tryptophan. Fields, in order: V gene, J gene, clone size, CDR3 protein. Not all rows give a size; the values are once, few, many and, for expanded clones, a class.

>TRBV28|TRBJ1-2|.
CASSFSVGREHGYTF
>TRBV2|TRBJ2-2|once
CASRGRDFTGELFF
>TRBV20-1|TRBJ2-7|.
CSAKGSGAANEQYF
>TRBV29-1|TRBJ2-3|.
CSVDQGDTQYF
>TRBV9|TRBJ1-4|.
CASSATGIKLFF
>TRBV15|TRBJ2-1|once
CATSRDLAGEYNEQFF
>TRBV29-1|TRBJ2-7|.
CSVDGDGTYEQYF
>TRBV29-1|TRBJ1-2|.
CSVDTGDYGYTF
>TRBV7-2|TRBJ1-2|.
CASTTDQTGHGYTF
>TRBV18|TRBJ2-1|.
CASSVRSYNEQFF
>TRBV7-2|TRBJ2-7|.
CASSLALSGLNYEQYF
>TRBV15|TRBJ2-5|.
CATSKAGLVYQETQYF
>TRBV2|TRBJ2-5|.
CASILSRLPETQYF
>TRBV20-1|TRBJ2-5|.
CSALPLRGGGETQYF
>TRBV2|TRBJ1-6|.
CASSEQRVRNSPLHF
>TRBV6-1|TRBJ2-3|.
CASSDRGRGTDTQYF
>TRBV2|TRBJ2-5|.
CASTLEVAGLGETQYF
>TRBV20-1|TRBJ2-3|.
CSASGTGSTDTQYF
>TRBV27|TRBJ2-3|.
CASRPKWLAASTDTQYF
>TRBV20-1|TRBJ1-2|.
CSAPIRQGAHGYTF
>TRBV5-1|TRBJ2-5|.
CASSPNRVGETQYF
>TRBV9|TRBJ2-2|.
CASSFEETGELFF
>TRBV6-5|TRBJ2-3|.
CATVPRGTATQYF
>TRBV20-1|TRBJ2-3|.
CSAMGTSGSTDTQYF
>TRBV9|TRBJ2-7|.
CASSVGPEPTYEQYF
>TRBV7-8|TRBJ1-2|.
CASSSSGVNYGYTF
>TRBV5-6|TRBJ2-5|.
CASSMDNQETQYF
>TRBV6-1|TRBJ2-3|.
CASRDPGLADYTDTQYF
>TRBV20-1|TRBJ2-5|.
CSAVRTETQYF
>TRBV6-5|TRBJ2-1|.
CASSDRGKYNEQFF
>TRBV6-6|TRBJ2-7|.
CASSYSGVGGREQYF
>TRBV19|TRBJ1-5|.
CASSLGGTGPSNQPQHF
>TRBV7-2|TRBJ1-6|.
CASSNGQGPNSPLHF
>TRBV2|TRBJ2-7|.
CASKRDLPYEQYF
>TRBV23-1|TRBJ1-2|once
CASSQSSGNYGYTF
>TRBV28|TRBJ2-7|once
CASIKNQGYDEQYF
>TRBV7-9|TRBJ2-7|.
CASSFSGGRSYEQYF